This T cell receptor (beta chain) was documented in a study of response to subunit inactivated influenza vaccine. From the RT-PCR reads, TCRdb called clonotypes with MiXCR, one entry per CDR3 protein. The table shows roughly 650,000 distinct CDR3 sequences, with less than 15% occurring only once. Notes on this clonotype: Its cognate antigen is unknown.

Notes on the study in general: T cells newly recruited by each seasonal influenza vaccination are few, the authors suggested.

The V gene end was trimmed by 3 bases and the J gene end by 0 bases; junction bases not matched to a gene: 2. The CDR3 has 17 amino acids. The germline V gene has CDR1 KGHSH and CDR2 LQKENI. Sequenced here: PBMCs from blood, sampled roughly 15 days before vaccination. V usage is TRBV18 and J usage is TRBJ2-6; the match to TRBD1 covers 10 bases. The TCR originated in a man aged 50 or older who received an inactivated influenza vaccine. The CDR3 sequence: CASSPGTGASGANVLTF. The CDR3 DNA sequence: TGTGCCAGCTCACCTGGGACAGGGGCCTCTGGGGCCAACGTCCTGACTTTC. Full variable domain (remainder filled in from reference TRBV18 and TRBJ2-6): NAGVMQNPRHLVRRRGQEARLRCSPMKGHSHVYWYRQLPEEGLKFMVYLQKENIIDESGMPKERFSAEFPKEGPSILRIQQVVRGDSAAYFCASSPGTGASGANVLTFGAGSRLTVL.